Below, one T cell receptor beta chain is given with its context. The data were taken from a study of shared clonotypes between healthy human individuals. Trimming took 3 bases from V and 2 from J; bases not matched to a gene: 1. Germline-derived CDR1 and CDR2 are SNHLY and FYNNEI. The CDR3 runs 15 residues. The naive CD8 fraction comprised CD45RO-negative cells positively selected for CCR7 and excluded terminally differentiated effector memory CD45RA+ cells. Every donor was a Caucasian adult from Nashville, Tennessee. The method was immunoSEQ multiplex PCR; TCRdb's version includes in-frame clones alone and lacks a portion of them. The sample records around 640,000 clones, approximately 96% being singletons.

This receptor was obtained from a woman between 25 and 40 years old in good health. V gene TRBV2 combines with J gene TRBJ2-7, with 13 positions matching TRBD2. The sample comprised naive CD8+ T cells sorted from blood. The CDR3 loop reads CASSDGLAGAYEQYF. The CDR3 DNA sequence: TGTGCCAGCAGTGACGGACTAGCGGGGGCCTACGAGCAGTACTTC.